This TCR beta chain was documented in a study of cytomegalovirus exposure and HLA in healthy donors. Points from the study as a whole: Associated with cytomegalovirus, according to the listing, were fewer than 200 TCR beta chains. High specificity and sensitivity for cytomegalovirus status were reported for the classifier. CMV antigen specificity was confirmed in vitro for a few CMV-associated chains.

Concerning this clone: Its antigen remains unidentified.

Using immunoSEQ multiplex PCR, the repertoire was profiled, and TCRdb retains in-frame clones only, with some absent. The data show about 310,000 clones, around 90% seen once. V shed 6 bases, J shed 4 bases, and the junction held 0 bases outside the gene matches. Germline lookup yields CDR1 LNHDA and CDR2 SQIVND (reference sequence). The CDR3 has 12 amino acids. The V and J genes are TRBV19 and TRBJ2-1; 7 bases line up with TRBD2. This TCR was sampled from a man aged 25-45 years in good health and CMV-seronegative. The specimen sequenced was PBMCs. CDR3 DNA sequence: TGTGCCAGTAGCGGGGGGTACAATGAGCAGTTCTTC. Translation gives CASSGGYNEQFF.